One sample yielded the 32 T cell receptor beta chains listed below, sequenced in a study of T cell repertoires in ileal Crohn's disease. Stated time point: inflamed ileum from the surgical specimen. The assay was immunoSEQ multiplex PCR, and TCRdb's table has in-frame clones only and misses some. Of around 9,700 clones listed, 80% to 90% are singletons. Sequenced input: ileal tissue. These receptors all stem from an adult with Crohn's disease.

The genes are TRBV27 and TRBJ1-5, with D possibly TRBD1 on 5 matching bases. Trimming left V 2 bases short and J 0 bases short, with 5 bases between. From germline, CDR1 is MNHEY and CDR2 SMNVEV (reference sequence). The CDR3 extends over 14 amino acids. CDR3 in amino acids: CASSLGGSNQPQHF. CDR3 sequence (DNA): TGTGCCAGCAGTTTAGGGGGTAGCAATCAGCCCCAGCATTTT.

This chain links TRBV18 with TRBJ1-2, with D perhaps TRBD1 (6 bases). Per germline, CDR1 KGHSH and CDR2 LQKENI. The CDR3 consists of 14 residues. V shed 5 bases and J shed 6 bases, with 16 bases lying between them. This chain's CDR3 is CASSGDKRLNGYTF. CDR3 in DNA: TGTGCCAGCTCAGGGGACAAGCGCCTCAATGGCTACACCTTC.

The chain employs TRBV23-1 and TRBJ2-7; D is undetermined. TRBV23-1 has ORF status, its function being uncertain. The CDR3 has 12 amino acids. V was shortened by 2 bases and J by 4 bases, with 6 bases between the two germline ends. The CDR3 coding sequence is TGCGCCAGCAGTCAAACGGGTTACGAGCAGTACGTC. Its translation is CASSQTGYEQYV.

The chain has TRBV7-8 and TRBJ1-5, with D tentatively TRBD1 (5 bases). Per the germline V gene, CDR1 is SGHVS and CDR2 is FQNEAQ. This CDR3 contains 13 residues. Between the trimmed V and J ends, which lost 5 bases and 4 bases, there was a span of 9 bases. CDR3 nucleotides: TGTGCCAGCAGCGGACACCAAAATCAGCCCCAGCATTTT. Encoded protein: CASSGHQNQPQHF. The whole variable domain, filled in from reference TRBV7-8 and TRBJ1-5, reads GAGVSQSPRYKVAKRGQDVALRCDPISGHVSLFWYQQALGQGPEFLTYFQNEAQLDKSGLPSDRFFAERPEGSVSTLKIQRTQQEDSAVYLCASSGHQNQPQHFGDGTRLSIL.

This clone was seen more than once but under ten times. V usage is TRBV7-9 and J usage is TRBJ1-1; no firm D call. Germline lookup yields CDR1 SEHNR and CDR2 FQNEAQ (reference sequence). Trimming took 1 base from V and 2 from J, leaving 8 bases between them. The CDR3 is 14 residues long. The CDR3 region has the DNA TGTGCCAGCAGCTTAGTAAGCTCCAACACTGAAGCTTTCTTT. Protein: CASSLVSSNTEAFF.

This clone was counted only a few times. The chain joins TRBV18 to TRBJ2-7; 8 positions agree with TRBD1. J was trimmed by 7 bases and V by 3 bases; bases with no gene match: 8. The CDR3 loop spans 14 amino acids. The germline V gene has CDR1 KGHSH and CDR2 LQKENI. CDR3 protein: CASSPADRVGEQYV. The CDR3 DNA follows: TGTGCCAGCTCACCCGCGGACAGGGTCGGAGAGCAGTACGTC.

This chain connects TRBV5-1 to TRBJ1-2; TRBD1 agrees at 7 bases. Per the germline V gene, CDR1 is SGHRS and CDR2 is YFSETQ. V lost 2 bases and J lost 2; bases outside the gene matches: 6. This CDR3 is 15 amino acids long. The CDR3 here is CASSFRDSSNYGYTF. The DNA for the CDR3 is TGCGCCAGCAGCTTCCGGGACAGCTCGAACTATGGCTACACCTTC.

This rearrangement joins TRBV11-2 to TRBJ2-7, with 9 bases lining up with TRBD1. The CDR3 spans 14 residues. Germline-derived CDR1 and CDR2 are SGHAT and FQNNGV. J lost 2 bases, V lost 5 bases, and 4 bases had no gene match. CDR3 coding DNA: TGTGCCAGCAGCCTCGGGACAGGGACCTACGAGCAGTACGTC. It is translated as CASSLGTGTYEQYV.

J is TRBJ2-3 and V is TRBV5-1; D gene ambiguous. The CDR3 has 18 amino acids. Trimming pared 0 bases from V and 4 bases from J, leaving 21 bases between. The V gene's germline CDR1 is SGHRS and CDR2 YFSETQ. The CDR3 nucleotides are TGCGCCAGCAGCTTGGGACCCGGATCAGGTAGCTTGGCAGATACGCAGTATTTT. Protein: CASSLGPGSGSLADTQYF.

The genes are TRBV6-1 and TRBJ1-1; no reliable D call. Trimming removed 7 bases at V and 1 base at J, with 4 bases between. The CDR3 spans 11 residues. Germline-derived CDR1 and CDR2 are MNHNS and SASEGT. CDR3 loop: CASKGNTEAFF. CDR3 bases: TGTGCCAGCAAGGGGAACACTGAAGCTTTCTTT.

The genes are TRBV2 and TRBJ2-1, with 10 bases lining up with TRBD2. The CDR3 length is 15 residues. In germline, CDR1 is SNHLY, CDR2 FYNNEI. Trimming cost V 3 bases and J 5 bases; bases outside gene matches: 4. CDR3 residues: CASSDRTSGNNEQFF. The CDR3 bases are TGTGCCAGCAGTGACCGGACTAGCGGAAACAATGAGCAGTTCTTC. Full variable domain (rest looked up from reference TRBV2 and TRBJ2-1): EPEVTQTPSHQVTQMGQEVILRCVPISNHLYFYWYRQILGQKVEFLVSFYNNEISEKSEIFDDQFSVERPDGSNFTLKIRSTKLEDSAMYFCASSDRTSGNNEQFFGPGTRLTVL.

Only a few counts were recorded for this clone. The rearrangement joins TRBV18 to TRBJ2-2, with D perhaps assigned TRBD1 or TRBD2 (6 bases each). Germline-derived CDR1 and CDR2 are KGHSH and LQKENI. The length of the CDR3 is 13 residues. Trimming stripped 3 bases from V and 7 bases from J, with 9 bases between. The CDR3 bases are TGTGCCAGCTCACCGCGGGACATCGGGGAGCTGTTTTTT. It specifies CASSPRDIGELFF.

This rearrangement joins TRBV19 to TRBJ1-5, with a possible D match to TRBD1 (6 bases). The CDR3 runs 15 residues. Trimming took 0 bases from V and 4 from J, leaving 10 bases between them. Looked up from germline, CDR1 is LNHDA and CDR2 is SQIVND (reference sequence). CDR3 protein: CASSIEGGPNQPQHF. CDR3 nucleotides: TGTGCCAGTAGTATAGAAGGGGGACCGAATCAGCCCCAGCATTTT.

The rearrangement uses TRBV18 and TRBJ1-4; D is perhaps TRBD1 (5 bases). CDR3 length: 15 amino acids. Germline V gives CDR1 KGHSH, CDR2 LQKENI. With 1 base removed from V and 9 bases from J, the gap between germline ends came to 15 bases. The CDR3 nucleotides are TGTGCCAGCTCACCACAGGGGACTCAATGGAAAAAACTGTTTTTT. Encoded protein: CASSPQGTQWKKLFF.

In its sample, this clone was seen a few times. J is TRBJ2-3 and V is TRBV11-2; TRBD2 matches at 7 bases. Looked up from germline, CDR1 is SGHAT and CDR2 is FQNNGV. CDR3 length equals 13 residues. Trimming took 1 base from V and 10 from J; bases not matched to a gene: 5. As DNA, the CDR3 is TGTGCCAGCAGCTTAGCGGCGGGACTATCGCAGTATTTT. Amino acid sequence: CASSLAAGLSQYF. Full variable domain (remainder filled in from reference TRBV11-2 and TRBJ2-3): EAGVAQSPRYKIIEKRQSVAFWCNPISGHATLYWYQQILGQGPKLLIQFQNNGVVDDSQLPKDRFSAERLKGVDSTLKIQPAKLEDSAVYLCASSLAAGLSQYFGPGTRLTVL.

By share, this clone ranks as medium-sized. J is TRBJ1-2 and V is TRBV5-6, with a possible D match to TRBD1 (6 bases). Between the trimmed V and J ends, which lost 1 base and 4 bases, there was a span of 14 bases. The V gene's germline CDR1 is SGHDT and CDR2 YYEEEE. The CDR3 is made up of 15 amino acids. The CDR3 region has the DNA TGTGCCAGCAGCTTGTTTGGGGGGCAGTCCTATGGCTACACCTTC. Translating gives CASSLFGGQSYGYTF.

The table lists this clone with a count of one. The J gene is TRBJ1-3, the V gene TRBV11-2; D remains ambiguous. CDR1 and CDR2 from the germline V gene are SGHAT and FQNNGV. The CDR3 has 14 residues. The V end was cut by 5 bases, the J end by 0 bases, with 8 bases between. The CDR3 loop is CASSLLNSGNTIYF. The CDR3 DNA sequence: TGTGCCAGCAGCCTACTTAACTCTGGAAACACCATATATTTT.

The chain combines TRBV18 with TRBJ1-1, with unresolved D. Looked up from germline, CDR1 is KGHSH and CDR2 is LQKENI. The length of the CDR3 is 12 residues. V was cut by 8 bases and J by 0 bases, with 7 bases left in between. The CDR3 reads CASQDLNTEAFF. The CDR3 bases are TGTGCCAGCCAAGACCTGAACACTGAAGCTTTCTTT.

This clone occurred a few times. The V call is TRBV29-1, the J call TRBJ2-5; D may be TRBD2 (6 bases). This CDR3 has 15 residues. The V gene's germline CDR1 is SQVTM and CDR2 ANQGSEA. Trimming removed 4 bases at V and 2 bases at J, with 17 bases between. The CDR3 bases are TGCAGCGTTGGAGGAGGGGCCAACTTTCAAGAGACCCAGTACTTC. It is translated as CSVGGGANFQETQYF.

This clone was observed a single time. The genes are TRBV29-1 and TRBJ1-2; D possibly corresponds to TRBD1 (5 bases). Germline values: CDR1 SQVTM, CDR2 ANQGSEA. The CDR3 runs 15 residues. V lost 7 bases, J lost 7 bases, and 25 bases lay in between. The CDR3 spells CSAGGGVGYNGGYTF. Here the CDR3 DNA reads TGCAGCGCCGGGGGAGGGGTCGGTTATAACGGTGGCTACACCTTC.

This rearrangement joins TRBV5-1 to TRBJ1-2, with D tentatively TRBD1 (5 bases). Trimming removed 4 bases from V and 0 bases from J, with 16 bases in between. The CDR3 is 16 residues long. Germline assignment: CDR1 SGHRS and CDR2 YFSETQ. CDR3 residues: CASSRTSRESNYGYTF. Written as DNA, the CDR3 is TGCGCCAGCAGCAGGACTTCCAGGGAATCTAACTATGGCTACACCTTC.

The J gene is TRBJ2-1, the V gene TRBV7-9; D is perhaps TRBD2 (7 bases). CDR3 length: 17 amino acids. The germline V and J ends were trimmed by 5 bases and 0 bases, with 17 bases remaining between them. Germline loops: CDR1 SEHNR, CDR2 FQNEAQ (reference sequence). CDR3 sequence (DNA): TGTGCCAGCAGCCCTATAGGGGGGGGGAGCTCCTACAATGAGCAGTTCTTC. Protein product: CASSPIGGGSSYNEQFF.

By share, this clone counts as medium-sized (0.01 to 0.1%). This chain joins TRBV11-3 and TRBJ1-3; D not resolved. The CDR3 sequence is 16 residues long. Trimming removed 4 bases from V and 0 bases from J, with 13 bases in between. Germline CDR1 and CDR2: SGHNT and YENEEA. The CDR3 DNA reads as TGTGCCAGCAGCTCCCCCCCGGGTACCTCTGGAAACACCATATATTTT. It yields the protein CASSSPPGTSGNTIYF.

CDR3 DNA sequence: TGTGCCAGCAGCCCCGCAGGGGAGATTTATGGCTACACCTTC. It specifies CASSPAGEIYGYTF. The chain couples TRBV5-4 to TRBJ1-2; possibly TRBD1 for D (6 bases). This CDR3 region has 14 residues. V lost 4 bases to trimming and J lost 5 bases, with 15 bases between them. Germline CDR1 and CDR2: SGHNT and YYREEE (reference sequence).

J is TRBJ2-3 and V is TRBV30; possibly TRBD2 for D (5 bases). CDR3 length: 15 amino acids. Trimming took off 7 bases at V and 2 bases at J, with 19 bases between the two ends. The germline CDR1 and CDR2 sequences are GTSNPN and SVGIG (reference sequence). CDR3 sequence reads: CASLPEVGHTDTQYF. The CDR3 DNA reads TGTGCCTCCCTCCCGGAGGTAGGGCACACAGATACGCAGTATTTT.

V gene TRBV14 combines with J gene TRBJ1-6, with D possibly matching TRBD1 (5 bases). The V gene's germline CDR1 is SGHDN and CDR2 FVKESK. The CDR3 loop spans 14 amino acids. V gave up 1 base and J gave up 14 bases, with 15 bases separating them. The CDR3 is CASSQGVGDLTLHF. CDR3 coding DNA: TGTGCCAGCAGCCAAGGGGTAGGGGATCTCACCCTCCACTTT.

The rearrangement uses TRBV27 and TRBJ2-5; D tentatively fits TRBD1 or TRBD2 (5 bases each). V lost 3 bases, J lost 6 bases, and 17 bases lay in between. The CDR3 is 15 amino acids. Germline lookup yields CDR1 MNHEY and CDR2 SMNVEV (reference sequence). The DNA of the CDR3 is TGTGCCAGCAGTTTGTCCCCGGGGCTAGCAAAGACCCAGTACTTC. Translated, it gives CASSLSPGLAKTQYF.

The V gene is TRBV10-3, the J gene TRBJ2-1; 10 positions match TRBD2. The CDR3 spans 14 residues. The V segment lost 6 bases and the J segment 6 bases; nucleotides outside the gene matches: 5. Germline assignment: CDR1 ENHRY and CDR2 SYGVKD. For the CDR3, the DNA is TGTGCCATCAGGGGGACTAGCGATTCCAATGAGCAGTTCTTC. Translating it yields CAIRGTSDSNEQFF.

V is TRBV2 and J is TRBJ2-4; D ambiguous. Germline lookup yields CDR1 SNHLY and CDR2 FYNNEI. V was trimmed by 2 bases and J by 6 bases, leaving 5 bases between them. CDR3 length: 12 residues. CDR3 sequence: CASSETANIQYF. As DNA, the CDR3 is TGTGCCAGCAGTGAAACCGCAAACATTCAGTACTTC.

V and J are TRBV7-9 and TRBJ1-2, with no clear D. The CDR3 sequence is 12 residues long. From germline, CDR1 is SEHNR and CDR2 FQNEAQ (reference sequence). The ends were cut back, 0 bases at V and 1 base at J, with 0 bases in the middle. In nucleotides, the CDR3 is TGTGCCAGCAGCTTAGCTAACTATGGCTACACCTTC. Protein sequence: CASSLANYGYTF. The whole variable domain, remainder taken from reference TRBV7-9 and TRBJ1-2, is DTGVSQNPRHKITKRGQNVTFRCDPISEHNRLYWYRQTLGQGPEFLTYFQNEAQLEKSRLLSDRFSAERPKGSFSTLEIQRTEQGDSAMYLCASSLANYGYTFGSGTRLTVV.

The genes are TRBV30 and TRBJ2-5; 10 bases fit TRBD2. This CDR3 spans 14 amino acids. Germline lookup yields CDR1 GTSNPN and CDR2 SVGIG (reference sequence). V shed 2 bases and J 5 bases; nucleotides not matched to a gene: 5. CDR3 sequence reads: CAWSSGRAMETQYF. The CDR3 DNA follows: TGTGCCTGGAGTAGCGGGAGGGCCATGGAGACCCAGTACTTC.

The V gene is TRBV6-1, the J gene TRBJ2-3, with D unresolved. With 3 bases removed from V and 0 bases from J, the gap between germline ends came to 4 bases. CDR3 size: 13 residues. The germline V gene encodes CDR1 MNHNS and CDR2 SASEGT. CDR3 in DNA: TGTGCCAGCAGTGAGGGCAGCACAGATACGCAGTATTTT. Protein sequence: CASSEGSTDTQYF.